This T cell receptor beta chain was documented in a study of blood T cells in healthy people across ages (dated by TCRdb to the mid-2010s). Context from the whole study: In model experiments, template switching captured roughly one uniquely barcoded TCR beta cDNA molecule for every two T cells. Using deep sequencing normalized with unique cDNA molecular identifiers, the study measured how TCR beta repertoire diversity changes with age. Donors were grouped into four age groups: young (average approximately 15 years), middle-aged (under 40), aged (62) and long-lived (around 82). To avoid experimental bias, donors of different ages were spread randomly across the sequencing lanes. For two donors (one aged 18 to 30 and one aged 80 or older), the study analyzed two additional independent replicas of 1 million unique cDNA reads from the same blood draw. Findings and caveats that apply to the study as a whole: Estimates of total diversity from one million sequenced T cells were regarded as lower bounds and underestimates. Bulk unsorted PBMC profiling prevented conclusive comparison of naive and antigen-experienced compartments. As age increased, observed TCR beta diversity per million T cells dropped in a roughly linear way, and a significant reduction was already evident by age about 40. Observed TCR beta diversity correlated strongly with the percentage of naive T cells measured by flow cytometry. Because the CMV infection status of the donors was unknown, age-related changes in expanded clonotypes may potentially have been confounded. Compared with the aged group, the long-lived group had more naive CD4+ T cells, fewer expanded clones and increased TCR diversity, a pattern suggesting age selection.

The germline V gene encodes CDR1 MGHRA and CDR2 YSYEKL. The CDR3 has 14 amino acids, counting the end cysteine and phenylalanine. Here the CDR3 DNA is all that survives: 42 bases in frame from base 1. Cut back by 1 base and 5 bases, the V and J ends lie 10 bases apart. Turning to this clonotype: Its cognate antigen has yet to be identified. Qualities for individual bases were not recorded, and no much larger clone is one base off.

The library was produced with 5' RACE. The sample was run on an Illumina HiSeq 2500. A second PCR of about 7 to 12 cycles was run with a J-beta primer mix and a sample-barcoded 5' primer. A template-switch 5' adaptor carrying 12 random nucleotides introduced a unique molecular identifier onto each TCR beta cDNA molecule. At least 2.5 million CDR3-containing paired-end reads were obtained from each sample. All of the RNA was converted into first-strand cDNA using the Mint cDNA synthesis kit, with a TRBC-specific oligonucleotide serving as the primer. Following uracil-DNA glycosylase treatment, a first 18-cycle PCR with universal primers M1SS and BC2_uni_R was performed on all cDNA. For the original study's pipeline: For normalization, 1 million high-quality reads, each with a distinct molecular identifier, were randomly selected from each sample. Reads sharing molecular identifiers were discarded rather than binned into consensus sequences. CDR3 identification, clonotype clustering and error correction used MiTCR with a Q25 quality threshold and the strictest error-elimination algorithm. Lower-bound total TCR beta diversity was estimated with a nonparametric unseen species model using Euler transformation. TCRdb reanalyzed the raw reads on its own, using fastp at Q25 for trimming and MiXCR for clone calling, and kept in-frame beta chains. Each entry is one CDR3 protein sequence, shown with its most common DNA and genes. The V and J calls were determined by TCRdb, not by the authors. Recorded for this sample are 1.2 million to 1.5 million distinct CDR3 sequences; approximately 59% of them occurred a single time. The ten largest account for more than 6% of the sample.

The approximately 40 donors, aged about 6 to 95 years, were systemically healthy Caucasian individuals from Russia. Each donor gave around 9.8 milliliters of peripheral blood, collected into EDTA-treated Vacutainer tubes. Ficoll-Paque density-gradient centrifugation was used to isolate PBMCs, with at least 6.5 million per sample. Trizol reagent was used to extract total RNA from PBMCs, with at least 6 micrograms per sample. The percentages of naive CD45RAhigh/CD27high T cells were determined by flow cytometry on a PBMC aliquot from every donor. What was sequenced was blood. The receptor comes from a man younger than 30 in good health. This chain is built from TRBV4-1 and TRBJ2-3; the D element could tentatively be TRBD1 or TRBD2, as 5 bases agree for each. The nucleotides are TGCGCCAGCAGCCAAGTTGAGGGGAGAGATACGCAGTATTTT. Translated, this gives CASSQVEGRDTQYF.